This T cell receptor (beta chain) was recovered during a study of T cell responses to AZD1222 COVID-19 vaccine. Study-level points and caveats: Repertoire samples came only from after the peak T cell response. Nearly half of the spike-specific TCRs reportedly recognize variant regions that carry no mutations.

The CDR3 consists of 13 residues. Germline assignment: CDR1 MNHEY and CDR2 SVGEGT. Trimming cost V 1 base and J 8 bases, with 11 bases left between them. Assay used: immunoSEQ multiplex PCR; TCRdb lists only in-frame clones, some missing. Of 140,000 or so clones detected, approximately 90% appear once; the ten largest clones hold around 1.9%. To note about this clone: What it binds is not known.

This chain links TRBV6-2 or TRBV6-3 with TRBJ1-2; D unclear. The specimen comprised peripheral blood, sampled on day 0 of AZD1222 vaccination. The sequence was collected from an adult in good health. CDR3 sequence (DNA): TGTGCCAGCAGTTACTACGCGGTTGGGGGCTACACCTTC. Amino acids: CASSYYAVGGYTF.